The 18 T cell receptor beta chains reported below all come from one sample, sequenced in a study of CD8 T cells in Susac syndrome. With random hexamers, roughly 0.45 to 1 ug RNA was reverse transcribed. TCRdb processed the immunoSEQ multiplex PCR reads anew with MiXCR; each CDR3 protein has one entry. The sample carries 200,000 to 250,000 distinct CDR3 sequences, about 94% recorded once. Sequencing was performed on CD4+ T cells from PBMCs. These receptors were collected from a human donor with multiple sclerosis.

The V gene is TRBV24-1, the J gene TRBJ2-3; D is uncertain. The germline CDR1 and CDR2 sequences are KGHDR and SFDVKD. CDR3 size: 14 residues. Trimming shortened V by 3 bases and J by 7 bases, and 13 bases separated the two germline ends. In DNA form, the CDR3 reads TGTGCCACCAGTGATCCCCCTTCGATGAATACGCAGTATTTT. This encodes CATSDPPSMNTQYF.

V and J are TRBV7-3 and TRBJ2-2; tentatively, D is TRBD2 (6 bases). Deletions cut 3 bases from V and 6 bases from J, with 8 bases between. In germline, CDR1 is SGHTA, CDR2 FQGTGA. This CDR3 contains 13 residues. This chain's CDR3 is CASSFAGSGELFF. CDR3 coding DNA: TGTGCCAGCAGCTTCGCGGGATCCGGGGAGCTGTTTTTT.

V and J are TRBV29-1 and TRBJ1-3, with D uncertain. The CDR3 covers 12 residues. Germline loops: CDR1 SQVTM, CDR2 ANQGSEA. Deletions cut 0 bases from V and 10 bases from J, with 10 bases between. The CDR3 reads CSVEDPGSTIYF. CDR3 DNA sequence: TGCAGCGTTGAAGATCCGGGGAGTACCATATATTTT.

This sequence joins TRBV7-3 and TRBJ2-3, with TRBD2 matching over 13 bases. Germline values: CDR1 SGHTA, CDR2 FQGTGA. J was trimmed by 5 bases and V by 4 bases; bases with no gene match: 6. CDR3 length: 16 amino acids. As DNA, the CDR3 is TGTGCCAGCAGCTGGACGGGACTAGCGGGACAAGATACGCAGTATTTT. Its protein is CASSWTGLAGQDTQYF.

This rearrangement joins TRBV6-1 to TRBJ2-5; D is possibly TRBD2 (5 bases). V gave up 11 bases and J gave up 5 bases, with 24 bases separating them. CDR1 is MNHNS and CDR2 is SASEGT in the germline V gene. This CDR3 is 15 amino acids long. The DNA of the CDR3 is TGTGCCTACAAAGACCGGGGTGGGCTATGGGAGACCCAGTACTTC. Encoded protein: CAYKDRGGLWETQYF.

The chain links TRBV9 to TRBJ2-1; 12 bases are a match to TRBD2. Per the germline V gene, CDR1 is SGDLS and CDR2 is YYNGEE. Trimming took 3 bases from V and 5 from J; bases not matched to a gene: 6. This CDR3 comprises 16 residues. The chain's CDR3 is CASSGRLAGENNEQFF. The CDR3, as DNA: TGTGCCAGCAGCGGCAGACTAGCGGGGGAAAACAATGAGCAGTTCTTC.

J is TRBJ1-6 and V is TRBV29-1; D is undetermined. V lost 6 bases to trimming and J lost 7 bases, with 13 bases between them. There are 13 residues in the CDR3. Germline V gene lookup returns CDR1 SQVTM and CDR2 ANQGSEA. In DNA form, the CDR3 reads TGCAGCGTGGCCCGGGATTTAAATTCACCCCTCCACTTT. Translation: CSVARDLNSPLHF.

This chain links TRBV7-2 with TRBJ2-1; possibly TRBD2 for D (6 bases). This CDR3 contains 16 residues. The V and J ends lost 5 bases and 1 base respectively, with 15 bases between them. In germline, CDR1 is SGHTA, CDR2 FQGNSA. In DNA, the CDR3 is TGTGCCAGCAGCGGCGCAACTAGCAGATCCTACAATGAGCAGTTCTTC. Translated: CASSGATSRSYNEQFF.

The rearrangement joins TRBV7-8 to TRBJ2-5, with D perhaps TRBD2 (7 bases). Trimming removed 1 base from V and 5 bases from J, with 17 bases in between. The CDR3 is 16 residues long. Germline V gene data show CDR1 as SGHVS and CDR2 as FQNEAQ. The CDR3 region has the DNA TGTGCCAGCAGCTTAGGATTAGGGGGGGTCGTGGAGACCCAGTACTTC. This translates into CASSLGLGGVVETQYF.

The chain links TRBV12-5 to TRBJ2-1, with TRBD2 matching over 7 bases. The CDR3 totals 15 residues. With 1 base clipped from V and 6 bases from J, the junction kept 6 bases outside the gene matches. Germline CDR1 and CDR2: LGHNT and FRNRAP. The CDR3 DNA reads as TGTGCTAGTGGTTTGGGGGACTATCGGGCCAATGAGCAGTTCTTC. Its translation: CASGLGDYRANEQFF.

This chain joins TRBV18 and TRBJ1-1; D call uncertain. Trimming removed 3 bases at V and 1 base at J, with 15 bases between. There are 16 residues in the CDR3. Germline V gives CDR1 KGHSH, CDR2 LQKENI. CDR3 in amino acids: CASSPPHLGRNTEAFF. In nucleotides, the CDR3 is TGTGCCAGCTCACCCCCGCACTTGGGCCGGAACACTGAAGCTTTCTTT.

The genes are TRBV5-4 and TRBJ1-2, with D unresolved. The CDR3 is made up of 13 amino acids. In germline, CDR1 is SGHNT, CDR2 YYREEE (reference sequence). Trimming pared 4 bases from V and 8 bases from J, leaving 15 bases between. CDR3 residues: CASSRVGDRGYTF. CDR3 coding DNA: TGTGCCAGCAGCCGGGTTGGGGATCGGGGCTACACCTTC.

The rearrangement links TRBV28 to TRBJ2-7; D may be TRBD2 (5 bases). CDR1 is MDHEN, CDR2 SYDVKM, per germline. This CDR3 spans 14 amino acids. V was pared by 6 bases and J by 3 bases, with 15 bases between. CDR3 sequence reads: CASSRAEGFYEQYF. DNA for the CDR3: TGTGCCAGCAGCCGCGCAGAGGGCTTCTACGAGCAGTACTTC. The full variable domain, with the rest looked up from reference TRBV28 and TRBJ2-7, is DVKVTQSSRYLVKRTGEKVFLECVQDMDHENMFWYRQDPGLGLRLIYFSYDVKMKEKGDIPEGYSVSREKKERFSLILESASTNQTSMYLCASSRAEGFYEQYFGPGTRLTVT.

The gene calls are TRBV30 and TRBJ2-3; D tentatively reads TRBD1 or TRBD2 (5 bases each). CDR3 length: 14 residues. V gave up 1 base and J gave up 2 bases, with 10 bases separating them. In germline, CDR1 is GTSNPN, CDR2 SVGIG (reference sequence). The CDR3 nucleotides are TGTGCCTGGAGTGAAGGGGAGTTCACAGATACGCAGTATTTT. It yields the protein CAWSEGEFTDTQYF.

This rearrangement joins TRBV25-1 to TRBJ1-1; perhaps TRBD1 as D (6 bases). V was trimmed by 2 bases and J by 1 base, leaving 17 bases between them. Germline V lookup: CDR1 MGHDK, CDR2 SYGVNS. The CDR3 covers 17 residues. DNA of the CDR3: TGTGCCAGCAGTGAAAGTGGGGTGACAGGCCGGAACACTGAAGCTTTCTTT. Its protein is CASSESGVTGRNTEAFF.

The chain is built from TRBV12-3 or TRBV12-4 and TRBJ2-5; D unclear. This CDR3 region has 14 residues. The ends were cut back, 5 bases at V and 5 bases at J, with 15 bases in the middle. The CDR3 region has the DNA TGTGCCAGCAGTCGCGATTTCCCGTCTGAGACCCAGTACTTC. This encodes CASSRDFPSETQYF.

The V and J genes are TRBV3-1 and TRBJ2-7; D perhaps matches TRBD2 (6 bases). This CDR3 has 16 amino acids. Germline V gene data show CDR1 as LGHDT and CDR2 as YNNKEL (reference sequence). V lost 4 bases and J 2 bases, leaving 18 bases between the germline ends. The CDR3 DNA reads as TGTGCCAGCAGCCGAGGTGGGGCGGGATCTACCTACGAGCAGTACTTC. This sequence encodes CASSRGGAGSTYEQYF.

Here the CDR3 DNA reads TGCAGTGCTAGAGGGGGGACAGGCAAAGGAGCTTTCTTT. Translated: CSARGGTGKGAFF. The J gene is TRBJ1-1, the V gene TRBV20-1, with 8 bases matching TRBD1. Germline-derived CDR1 and CDR2 are DFQATT and SNEGSKA (reference sequence). V lost 1 base to trimming and J lost 10 bases; unmatched junction nucleotides: 8. This CDR3 is built from 13 residues.